A single sample is the source of the 20 T cell receptor beta chains below, sequenced in a study of control samples from healthy donors and cancer patients. Sequenced by immunoSEQ multiplex PCR; TCRdb stores in-frame clones only, minus some. The table lists 150,000 to 180,000 clones, over 90% of them singletons. Sequencing was done on a sample of blood. The receptors shown here come from a man aged 45-65 years in good health.

About this clone itself: One end of the junction is discordant with germline, which a read error may explain. This chain joins TRBV7-7 and TRBJ2-1; a possible D gene is TRBD2 (6 bases). Germline V gives CDR1 SSHAT, CDR2 FNYEAQ (reference sequence). The CDR3 runs 15 residues. CDR3 in amino acids: CASSLDGSSYNEQFF. The CDR3 DNA reads TGTGCTAGCAGCTTAGACGGGAGTTCCTACAATGAGCAGTTCTTC.

The gene calls are TRBV7-9 and TRBJ1-1; 8 bases align to TRBD1. Germline trimming cut 5 bases from V and 5 bases from J; bases unmatched to any gene: 7. The CDR3 sequence is 14 residues long. Germline CDR1 is SEHNR and CDR2 is FQNEAQ (reference sequence). The CDR3 spells CASSAGQGETEAFF. The DNA of the CDR3 is TGTGCCAGCAGCGCCGGACAGGGAGAAACTGAAGCTTTCTTT.

The chain combines TRBV9 with TRBJ2-7, with TRBD2 matching 12 bases. The CDR3 is 15 amino acids. V lost 4 bases, J lost 0 bases, and 2 bases stayed unmatched. CDR1 is SGDLS and CDR2 is YYNGEE in the germline V gene. CDR3 in amino acids: CASSLTSGSSYEQYF. In DNA form, the CDR3 reads TGTGCCAGCAGCTTGACTAGCGGGAGCTCCTACGAGCAGTACTTC.

The sample holds one count of this clone. The rearrangement joins TRBV5-5 to TRBJ1-2, with no clear D. Trimming stripped 2 bases from V and 2 bases from J, with 7 bases between. Germline CDR1 reads SGHKS; CDR2 reads YYEKEE (reference sequence). The CDR3 runs to 13 residues. The CDR3 reads CASSLDQNYGYTF. CDR3 nucleotides: TGTGCCAGCAGCTTAGATCAGAACTATGGCTACACCTTC.

J is TRBJ1-5 and V is TRBV6-6; D is perhaps TRBD1 (5 bases). The V gene's germline CDR1 is MNHNY and CDR2 SVGAGI (reference sequence). Trimming left V 4 bases short and J 5 bases short, with 18 bases between. The CDR3 length is 16 residues. CDR3 region: CASSLPGGVWDQPQHF. The CDR3 DNA reads as TGTGCCAGCAGTTTACCGGGGGGTGTTTGGGATCAGCCCCAGCATTTT.

The rearrangement links TRBV5-1 to TRBJ2-3; possibly TRBD2 for D (5 bases). Looked up from germline, CDR1 is SGHRS and CDR2 is YFSETQ. CDR3 length: 14 residues. V was shortened by 8 bases and J by 1 base, with 14 bases between the two germline ends. Written as DNA, the CDR3 is TGCGCCAGTTTCCGGGATAGGGGCACAGATACGCAGTATTTT. This sequence encodes CASFRDRGTDTQYF.

The CDR3 coding sequence is TGCGCCAGCGTATCGTGGACCCTAGGGACAGATACGCAGTATTTT. Protein sequence: CASVSWTLGTDTQYF. The genes are TRBV5-1 and TRBJ2-3; D gene unclear. This CDR3 spans 15 amino acids. CDR1 and CDR2 (germline): SGHRS, YFSETQ. The V end lost 7 bases, the J end lost 3 bases, and 18 bases lay between the germline ends.

With respect to this clone: Within the sample, other DNA sequences also encode this same CDR3. V and J are TRBV15 and TRBJ2-5, with unresolved D. There are 15 residues in the CDR3. V was pared by 0 bases and J by 1 base, with 9 bases between. CDR1 and CDR2 from the germline V gene are LNHNV and YYDKDF (reference sequence). The CDR3, as DNA: TGTGCCACCAGCAGAGATCCAGGTCGCCAAGAGACCCAGTACTTC. Its translation is CATSRDPGRQETQYF.

The chain links TRBV3-1 (or the pseudogene TRBV3-2) to TRBJ1-1; possible D gene TRBD1, 5 bases. CDR3 size: 14 residues. CDR1 and CDR2 from the germline V gene are LGHDT and YNNKEL (reference sequence). V was clipped by 4 bases and J by 11 bases, with 20 bases between them. CDR3 protein: CASSPQQGDLGAFF. The CDR3 region has the DNA TGTGCCAGCAGCCCCCAGCAGGGAGACCTGGGGGCTTTCTTT.

This clone is a singleton in its sample. J is TRBJ2-5 and V is TRBV11-2, with D perhaps matching TRBD1 or TRBD2 (6 bases each). This CDR3 is built from 15 residues. Trimming shortened V by 4 bases and J by 4 bases, and 16 bases separated the two germline ends. Germline V gives CDR1 SGHAT, CDR2 FQNNGV. The CDR3 coding sequence is TGTGCCAGCAGCTCCCAAGGGGGGTCGGGAGAGACCCAGTACTTC. Its protein is CASSSQGGSGETQYF.

V usage is TRBV14 and J usage is TRBJ1-2; 10 bases map to TRBD1. Germline V lookup: CDR1 SGHDN, CDR2 FVKESK. The V and J ends lost 4 bases and 7 bases, in that order; junction bases with no gene match: 3. The CDR3 has 13 residues. In nucleotides, the CDR3 is TGTGCCAGCAGCCCGACAGGGGGCTCTGGCTACACCTTC. Residues: CASSPTGGSGYTF.

DNA of the CDR3: TGTGCCAGCAGCTTAAGGACAGGAGGAAACACTGAAGCTTTCTTT. Translating gives CASSLRTGGNTEAFF. The V gene is TRBV7-3, the J gene TRBJ1-1; 7 bases line up with TRBD1. The CDR3 length is 15 residues. V was pared by 1 base and J by 2 bases, with 4 bases of the junction left unmatched. Germline lookup yields CDR1 SGHTA and CDR2 FQGTGA.

The CDR3: CASSIIAGGPADTQYF. The CDR3 region has the DNA TGTGCCAGCAGCATAATAGCGGGAGGGCCCGCAGATACGCAGTATTTT. The V and J genes are TRBV5-5 and TRBJ2-3, with TRBD2 matching over 11 bases. This CDR3 has 16 amino acids. V lost 4 bases to trimming and J lost 4 bases; unmatched junction nucleotides: 8. Germline CDR1 reads SGHKS; CDR2 reads YYEKEE (reference sequence).

The CDR3 nucleotides read TGTGCCACCAGTAGGAGCGGGGCGGTGAAAGAGACCCAGTACTTC. Protein sequence: CATSRSGAVKETQYF. This chain uses TRBV24-1 with TRBJ2-5, with 7 bases lining up with TRBD2. There are 15 residues in the CDR3. Per germline, CDR1 KGHDR and CDR2 SFDVKD. V dropped 6 bases and J dropped 3; count of bases not matched to a gene: 9.

The V and J genes are TRBV20-1 and TRBJ2-7, with TRBD1 identical over 10 bases. This CDR3 has 14 residues. Unmatched junction bases numbered 3, after V lost 3 bases and J lost 1 base. The germline V gene encodes CDR1 DFQATT and CDR2 SNEGSKA (reference sequence). The CDR3 coding sequence is TGCAGTGCTAGTGACAGGGGGCCGTCCTACGAGCAGTACTTC. As protein: CSASDRGPSYEQYF.

The chain links TRBV19 to TRBJ2-1, with 9 bases fitting TRBD1. CDR3 length equals 15 residues. V lost 5 bases, J lost 5 bases, and 7 bases stayed unmatched. Germline V lookup: CDR1 LNHDA, CDR2 SQIVND (reference sequence). CDR3: CASSPGQGRNNEQFF. The CDR3 DNA follows: TGTGCCAGTAGTCCCGGACAGGGGCGGAACAATGAGCAGTTCTTC.

The chain employs TRBV30 and TRBJ2-2; D unclear. Deletions cut 0 bases from V and 0 bases from J, with 11 bases between. CDR1 and CDR2 from the germline V gene are GTSNPN and SVGIG (reference sequence). This CDR3 is 16 amino acids long. CDR3 loop: CAWSVGWQANTGELFF. The CDR3 nucleotides read TGTGCCTGGAGTGTGGGTTGGCAGGCGAACACCGGGGAGCTGTTTTTT.

This chain joins TRBV10-3 and TRBJ1-2; the D is unclear. The length of the CDR3 is 16 residues. V lost 7 bases and J 7 bases, leaving 25 bases between the germline ends. Germline assignment: CDR1 ENHRY and CDR2 SYGVKD. The CDR3 protein is CAITPGNTRSYSGYTF. CDR3 bases: TGTGCCATCACTCCCGGAAACACGCGGTCCTATAGTGGCTACACCTTC.

The chain is built from TRBV2 and TRBJ2-1; D is perhaps TRBD2 (6 bases). Germline CDR1 reads SNHLY; CDR2 reads FYNNEI. V lost 10 bases, J lost 2 bases, and 18 bases lay in between. CDR3 length equals 15 residues. The CDR3 sequence is CATTSAGRAYNEQFF. Written as DNA, the CDR3 is TGTGCCACTACTTCAGCGGGCCGGGCCTACAATGAGCAGTTCTTC.

J is TRBJ2-7 and V is TRBV20-1; TRBD2 aligns across 11 bases. Trimming cost V 3 bases and J 6 bases; bases outside gene matches: 7. The CDR3 has 14 amino acids. Germline assignment: CDR1 DFQATT and CDR2 SNEGSKA (reference sequence). The CDR3 region is CSASLAGGFSEQYF. CDR3 coding DNA: TGCAGTGCTAGTCTAGCGGGAGGATTTAGCGAGCAGTACTTC.